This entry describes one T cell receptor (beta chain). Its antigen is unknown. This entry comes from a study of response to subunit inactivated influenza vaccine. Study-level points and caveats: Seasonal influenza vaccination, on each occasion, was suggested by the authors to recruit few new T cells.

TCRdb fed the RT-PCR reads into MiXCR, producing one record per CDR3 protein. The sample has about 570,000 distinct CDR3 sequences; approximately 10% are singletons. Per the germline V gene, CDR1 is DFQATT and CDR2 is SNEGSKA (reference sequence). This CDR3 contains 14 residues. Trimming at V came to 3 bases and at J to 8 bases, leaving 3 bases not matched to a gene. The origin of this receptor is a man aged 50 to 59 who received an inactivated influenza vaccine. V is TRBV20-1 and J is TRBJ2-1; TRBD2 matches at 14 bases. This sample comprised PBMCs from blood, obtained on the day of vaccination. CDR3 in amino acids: CSARGLAGVYEQFF. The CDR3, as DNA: TGCAGTGCTAGGGGACTAGCGGGAGTCTATGAGCAGTTCTTC.